These T cell receptor beta chains were read from a single sample in a study of cytomegalovirus exposure and HLA in healthy donors. Some clones are missing from TCRdb's copy, which holds only in-frame ones; the method was immunoSEQ multiplex PCR. The sample includes some 150,000 clones, roughly three quarters of them seen just once. Sample: PBMCs. These receptors were collected from a male donor in good health and CMV-seronegative. The CDR3 runs from the conserved cysteine through the conserved F or W. The D gene is left open where the match is weak. Clone size is shown for a subset of rows, as once, few, many or a class of expanded clone.

>TRBJ1-1|13|TRBV13|.|TRBD1
CASSSTGGTEAFF
TGTGCCAGCAGCTCTACAGGGGGCACTGAAGCTTTCTTT
>TRBJ1-1|14|TRBV25-1|.|.
CASSEWGGGTEAFF
TGTGCCAGCAGTGAATGGGGGGGAGGGACTGAAGCTTTCTTT
>TRBJ1-1|14|TRBV7-2|.|.
CASSSNQGNTEAFF
TGTGCCAGCAGCTCTAACCAGGGGAACACTGAAGCTTTCTTT
>TRBJ1-1|15|TRBV5-1|once|.
CASSLLHSGGTEAFF
TGCGCCAGCAGCTTGCTTCACAGCGGTGGCACTGAAGCTTTCTTT
>TRBJ2-5|16|TRBV30|.|TRBD2
CAWSPLAGDPSETQYF
TGTGCCTGGAGTCCTCTAGCGGGGGATCCCTCGGAGACCCAGTACTTC
>TRBJ2-3|16|TRBV11-2|.|TRBD1
CASSLGTGRSTDTQYF
TGTGCCAGCAGCTTGGGGACAGGCCGAAGCACAGATACGCAGTATTTT
>TRBJ1-6|15|TRBV5-1|many|TRBD1
CASSSTGTGNSPLHF
TGCGCCAGCAGCTCGACCGGGACAGGGAATTCACCCCTCCACTTT
>TRBJ2-5|13|TRBV6-5|.|.
CASSQDSQETQYF
TGTGCCAGCAGCCAGGACAGTCAAGAGACCCAGTACTTC
>TRBJ2-7|14|TRBV19|.|.
CASSSYSRSHEQYF
TGTGCCAGTAGCTCGTACAGCCGTTCCCACGAGCAGTACTTC
>TRBJ2-5|15|TRBV13|.|.
CASSLIGLRGETQYF
TGTGCCAGCAGCTTAATAGGTTTGCGGGGCGAGACCCAGTACTTC
>TRBJ1-4|13|TRBV11-1|.|.
CASSSGPEGKLFF
TGTGCCAGCAGCTCGGGACCGGAGGGAAAACTGTTTTTT
>TRBJ2-3|17|TRBV11-2|.|TRBD2
CASSDGGGTSLTDTQYF
TGTGCCAGCAGCGACGGGGGGGGGACTAGTCTCACAGATACGCAGTATTTT
>TRBJ1-3|14|TRBV9|.|.
CASSELDLGNTIYF
TGTGCCAGCAGCGAACTTGATCTCGGAAACACCATATATTTT
>TRBJ2-2|14|TRBV18|.|TRBD1
CASSSTGGTGELFF
TGTGCCAGCTCCTCGACAGGGGGCACCGGGGAGCTGTTTTTT
>TRBJ2-7|15|TRBV5-8|few|.
CASSLAVGSFYEQYF
TGTGCCAGCAGCTTGGCGGTGGGCTCTTTTTACGAGCAGTACTTC
>TRBJ2-6|16|TRBV4-3|.|TRBD1
CASSGTVDSGANVLTF
TGCGCCAGCAGCGGGACAGTGGACTCTGGGGCCAACGTCCTGACTTTC
>TRBJ2-3|15|TRBV10-2|few|TRBD2
CASSDRAGDTDTQYF
TGCGCCAGCAGTGACCGAGCGGGGGACACAGATACGCAGTATTTT
>TRBJ2-3|13|TRBV9|.|.
CASSAEAADTQYF
TGTGCCAGCAGCGCCGAGGCCGCAGATACGCAGTATTTT
>TRBJ1-1|16|TRBV18|.|.
CASSPGARGIHTEAFF
TGTGCCAGCTCACCAGGGGCCAGGGGAATTCACACTGAAGCTTTCTTT
>TRBJ1-4|15|TRBV6-6|once|.
CAGSYSGQTNEKLFF
TGTGCCGGCAGTTACTCTGGACAGACTAATGAAAAACTGTTTTTT
>TRBJ2-5|16|TRBV7-2|.|.
CASSDQGSNPKETQYF
TGTGCCAGCAGCGACCAGGGATCTAACCCCAAAGAGACCCAGTACTTC
>TRBJ2-6|16|TRBV7-9|once|.
CASSQRAGTGANVLTF
TGTGCCAGCAGCCAAAGAGCAGGGACTGGGGCCAACGTCCTGACTTTC
>TRBJ2-7|14|TRBV25-1|.|.
CASSARQAAYEQYF
TGTGCCAGCAGTGCTCGACAGGCCGCCTACGAGCAGTACTTC
>TRBJ2-5|16|TRBV7-2|few|TRBD2
CASSLWARGESETQYF
TGTGCCAGCAGCTTATGGGCTCGGGGGGAATCGGAGACCCAGTACTTC
>TRBJ2-1|15|TRBV5-1|.|.
CASRPGQVGGHEQFF
TGCGCCAGCAGACCCGGACAGGTAGGGGGGCATGAGCAGTTCTTC
>TRBJ2-1|13|TRBV5-6|once|.
CASSLGAHNEQFF
TGTGCCAGCAGCTTGGGGGCCCACAATGAGCAGTTCTTC
>TRBJ2-3|17|TRBV15|.|TRBD1
CATSRFPGQGKTDTQYF
TGTGCCACCAGCAGATTCCCCGGACAGGGGAAGACAGATACGCAGTATTTT
>TRBJ1-2|15|TRBV7-9|.|TRBD1
CASSLGQGDNYGYTF
TGTGCCAGCAGCCTTGGACAGGGAGATAACTATGGCTACACCTTC
>TRBJ2-3|14|TRBV5-4|.|.
CASSLAGGPDTQYF
TGTGCCAGCAGCTTGGCGGGGGGCCCCGATACGCAGTATTTT
>TRBJ1-4|14|TRBV2|.|TRBD1
CASSRDRQNEKLFF
TGTGCCAGCAGTAGGGACAGGCAGAATGAAAAACTGTTTTTT
>TRBJ2-7|13|TRBV5-6|.|.
CASSLTSSYEQYF
TGTGCCAGCAGCTTGACTAGCTCCTACGAGCAGTACTTC
>TRBJ2-5|13|TRBV7-9|.|TRBD2
CSSKRGGEETQYF
TGTTCCAGCAAGAGGGGAGGGGAAGAGACCCAGTACTTC
>TRBJ2-5|15|TRBV6-6|.|.
CASSSTRGIQETQYF
TGTGCCAGCAGTTCCACCCGAGGGATCCAAGAGACCCAGTACTTC
>TRBJ1-2|11|TRBV19|many|.
CASGLKGGYTF
TGTGCCAGTGGATTAAAGGGGGGCTACACCTTC
>TRBJ1-5|14|TRBV7-8|.|.
CASAGVNSNQPQHF
TGTGCCAGCGCGGGCGTCAATAGCAATCAGCCCCAGCATTTT
>TRBJ1-6|15|TRBV6-5|.|TRBD1
CASSPYRGERSPLHF
TGTGCCAGCAGTCCATACAGGGGTGAGCGTTCACCCCTCCACTTT
>TRBJ2-7|11|TRBV7-9|.|.
CASSLGGRQYF
TGTGCCAGCAGCTTAGGAGGTCGGCAGTACTTC
>TRBJ1-1|12|TRBV7-9|.|.
CASSLAAAGAFF
TGTGCCAGCAGCTTAGCCGCCGCGGGGGCTTTCTTT
>TRBJ2-1|16|TRBV10-3|few|TRBD1
CATASLPETGANEQFF
TGTGCCACCGCCTCCTTACCTGAGACAGGGGCCAATGAGCAGTTCTTC
>TRBJ2-6|15|TRBV15|.|.
CATSRSGSGANVLTF
TGTGCCACCAGCAGATCAGGGTCTGGGGCCAACGTCCTGACTTTC
>TRBJ2-6|17|TRBV10-3|.|.
CAISPWDSLAGANVLTF
TGTGCCATCAGTCCCTGGGACTCACTGGCTGGGGCCAACGTCCTGACTTTC
>TRBJ1-4|13|TRBV2|.|.
CASSEQGGEKLFF
TGTGCCAGCAGTGAACAGGGCGGTGAAAAACTGTTTTTT
>TRBJ1-4|17|TRBV14|.|.
CASSQEQGFGTNEKLFF
TGTGCCAGCAGCCAAGAGCAGGGCTTTGGAACTAATGAAAAACTGTTTTTT
>TRBJ1-5|18|TRBV18|.|.
CASSPSGKGSHSNQPQHF
TGTGCCAGCTCACCGAGCGGGAAGGGGTCCCATAGCAATCAGCCCCAGCATTTT
>TRBJ2-7|12|TRBV5-5|.|.
CASSPSGYEQYF
TGTGCCAGCAGCCCGTCGGGTTACGAGCAGTACTTC
>TRBJ2-7|17|TRBV27|.|.
CASSLSRPPSLSYEQYF
TGTGCCAGCAGTTTAAGTCGTCCCCCTAGCCTCTCCTACGAGCAGTACTTC
>TRBJ2-1|14|TRBV4-3|.|TRBD2
CASSQERGGYEQFF
TGCGCCAGCAGCCAAGAACGGGGGGGGTATGAGCAGTTCTTC
>TRBJ2-1|15|TRBV9|once|TRBD2
CASSPLAGGYNEQFF
TGTGCCAGCAGCCCACTAGCGGGGGGGTACAATGAGCAGTTCTTC
>TRBJ2-7|15|TRBV21-1|.|.
CASSKGTHQGDEQYF
TGTGCCAGCAGCAAAGGGACACACCAGGGCGACGAGCAGTACTTC
>TRBJ1-5|17|TRBV6-1|.|TRBD1
CASSEALGQGAFRPQHF
TGTGCCAGCAGTGAAGCCCTAGGACAGGGGGCATTTCGACCCCAGCATTTT
>TRBJ2-7|16|TRBV5-1|.|TRBD2
CASSLGQRGDTYEQYF
TGCGCCAGCAGCTTGGGGCAGCGGGGGGACACCTACGAGCAGTACTTC
>TRBJ1-2|13|TRBV4-3|.|.
CASSHPEGVGYTF
TGCGCCAGCAGCCATCCCGAGGGGGTTGGCTACACCTTC
>TRBJ1-4|14|TRBV30|.|TRBD1
CAWSTGVTNEKLFF
TGTGCCTGGAGTACAGGGGTAACTAATGAAAAACTGTTTTTT
>TRBJ1-1|15|TRBV2|.|TRBD1
CASRLGDRINTEAFF
TGTGCCAGCAGGCTCGGGGACAGGATCAACACTGAAGCTTTCTTT
>TRBJ2-7|14|TRBV11-2|.|TRBD2
CASSPGLATDEQYF
TGTGCCAGCAGCCCGGGACTAGCCACCGACGAGCAGTACTTC